The entry below describes one T cell receptor (beta chain). What it binds is unknown. The sample originates from a study of T cell responses to AZD1222 COVID-19 vaccine. Using immunoSEQ multiplex PCR, the repertoire was profiled, and TCRdb retains in-frame clones only, with some absent. The sample holds about 120,000 clones, 93% seen once. General study results and limits: White British ancestry dominated among donors, who included more females, and clonal diversity was possibly underestimated. Seropositive AZD1222 recipients at baseline numbered only 6 or 7. The CD4 TCRs associated with vaccination extended across spike and predominated at 160-218 and 743-854.

The analysis combined second doses at about 4 or about 12 weeks. Trimming removed 4 bases from V and 0 bases from J, with 19 bases in between. The CDR3 is 19 residues long. Germline V gene sequence: CDR1 LNHDA, CDR2 SQIVND (reference sequence). Here the sequenced sample was peripheral blood, taken 28 days after the second AZD1222 dose. The rearrangement joins TRBV19 to TRBJ1-6; D not resolved. This receptor was obtained from an adult who received the AZD1222 COVID-19 vaccine. In DNA, the CDR3 is TGTGCCAGTAGTACCTACCCGGTGACACCGGGCTCCTATAATTCACCCCTCCACTTT. It is translated as CASSTYPVTPGSYNSPLHF.